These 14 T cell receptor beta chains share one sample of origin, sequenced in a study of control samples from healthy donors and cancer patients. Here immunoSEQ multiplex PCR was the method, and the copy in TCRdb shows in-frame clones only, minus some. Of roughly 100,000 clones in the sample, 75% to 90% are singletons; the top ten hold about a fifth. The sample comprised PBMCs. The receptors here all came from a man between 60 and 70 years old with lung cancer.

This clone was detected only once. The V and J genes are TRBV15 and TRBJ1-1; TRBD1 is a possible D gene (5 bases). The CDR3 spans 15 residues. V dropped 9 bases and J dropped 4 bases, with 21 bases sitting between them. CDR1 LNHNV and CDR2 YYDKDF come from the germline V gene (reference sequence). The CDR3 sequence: CATQRGGFTFTEAFF. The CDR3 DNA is TGTGCCACACAAAGGGGAGGCTTTACCTTCACTGAAGCTTTCTTT.

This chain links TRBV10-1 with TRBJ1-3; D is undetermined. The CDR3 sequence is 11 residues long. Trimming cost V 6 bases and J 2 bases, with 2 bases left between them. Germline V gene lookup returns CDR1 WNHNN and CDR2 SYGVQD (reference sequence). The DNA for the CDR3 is TGCGCCAGCAGGGCTGGAAACACCATATATTTT. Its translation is CASRAGNTIYF.

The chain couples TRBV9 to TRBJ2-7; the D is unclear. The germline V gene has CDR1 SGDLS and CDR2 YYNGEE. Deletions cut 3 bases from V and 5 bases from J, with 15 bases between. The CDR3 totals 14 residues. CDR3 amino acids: CASSGVSSADEQYF. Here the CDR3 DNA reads TGTGCCAGCAGCGGAGTTTCCTCCGCCGACGAGCAGTACTTC. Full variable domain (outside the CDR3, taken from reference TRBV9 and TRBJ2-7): DSGVTQTPKHLITATGQRVTLRCSPRSGDLSVYWYQQSLDQGLQFLIQYYNGEERAKGNILERFSAQQFPDLHSELNLSSLELGDSALYFCASSGVSSADEQYFGPGTRLTVT.

This CDR3 reads CASSSDRPELFF. CDR3 in DNA: TGTGCCAGCAGCTCCGACAGACCCGAACTGTTTTTT. The chain couples TRBV7-2 to TRBJ1-4; D may be TRBD1 (5 bases). Germline CDR1 reads SGHTA; CDR2 reads FQGNSA. Trimming removed 4 bases from V and 12 bases from J, with 12 bases in between. This CDR3 has 12 residues.

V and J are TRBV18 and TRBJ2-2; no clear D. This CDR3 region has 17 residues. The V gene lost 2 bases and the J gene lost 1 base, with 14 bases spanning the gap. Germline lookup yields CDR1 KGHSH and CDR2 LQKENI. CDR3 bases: TGTGCCAGCTCACCAATTAACCAATTAATGAACACCGGGGAGCTGTTTTTT. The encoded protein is CASSPINQLMNTGELFF.

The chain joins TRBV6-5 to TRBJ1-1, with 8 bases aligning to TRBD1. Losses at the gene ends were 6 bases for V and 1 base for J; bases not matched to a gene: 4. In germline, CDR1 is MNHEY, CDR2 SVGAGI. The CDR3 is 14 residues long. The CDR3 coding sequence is TGTGCCAGCAGCCAAGGGACAGGGAACACTGAAGCTTTCTTT. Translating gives CASSQGTGNTEAFF.

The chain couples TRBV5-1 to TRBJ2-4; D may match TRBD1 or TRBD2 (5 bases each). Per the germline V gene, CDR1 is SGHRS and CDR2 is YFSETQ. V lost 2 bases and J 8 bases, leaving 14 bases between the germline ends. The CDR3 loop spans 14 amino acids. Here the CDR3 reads CASSLGTPEDIQYF. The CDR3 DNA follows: TGCGCCAGCAGCTTAGGGACCCCTGAGGACATTCAGTACTTC.

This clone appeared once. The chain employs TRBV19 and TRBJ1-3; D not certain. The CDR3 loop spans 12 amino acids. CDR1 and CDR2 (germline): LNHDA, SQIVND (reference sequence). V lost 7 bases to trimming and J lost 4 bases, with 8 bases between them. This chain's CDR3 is CASNSQGNTIYF. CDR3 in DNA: TGTGCCAGTAATTCGCAGGGAAACACCATATATTTT.

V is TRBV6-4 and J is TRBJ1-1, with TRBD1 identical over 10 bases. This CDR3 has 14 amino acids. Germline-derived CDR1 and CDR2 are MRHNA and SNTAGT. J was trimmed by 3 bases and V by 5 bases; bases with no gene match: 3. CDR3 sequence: CASSRQGADTEAFF. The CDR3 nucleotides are TGTGCCAGCAGTAGACAGGGGGCGGACACTGAAGCTTTCTTT.

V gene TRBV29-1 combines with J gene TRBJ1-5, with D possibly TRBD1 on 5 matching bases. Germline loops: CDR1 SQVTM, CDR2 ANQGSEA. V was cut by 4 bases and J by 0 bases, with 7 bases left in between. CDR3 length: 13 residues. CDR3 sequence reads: CSVAGYSNQPQHF. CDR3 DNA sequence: TGCAGCGTTGCAGGGTATAGCAATCAGCCCCAGCATTTT. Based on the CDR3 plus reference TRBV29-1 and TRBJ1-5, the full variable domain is SAVISQKPSRDICQRGTSLTIQCQVDSQVTMMFWYRQQPGQSLTLIATANQGSEATYESGFVIDKFPISRPNLTFSTLTVSNMSPEDSSIYLCSVAGYSNQPQHFGDGTRLSIL.

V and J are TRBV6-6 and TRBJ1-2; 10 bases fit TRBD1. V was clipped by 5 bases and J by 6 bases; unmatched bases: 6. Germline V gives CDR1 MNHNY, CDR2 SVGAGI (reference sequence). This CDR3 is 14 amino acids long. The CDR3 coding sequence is TGTGCCAGCAGTACAGGACAGGGGGGGAATGGCTACACCTTC. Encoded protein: CASSTGQGGNGYTF.

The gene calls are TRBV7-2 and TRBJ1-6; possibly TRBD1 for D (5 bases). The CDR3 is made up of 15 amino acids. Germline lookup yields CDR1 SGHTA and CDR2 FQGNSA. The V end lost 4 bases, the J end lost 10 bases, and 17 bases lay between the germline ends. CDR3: CASSYSSQGKSPLHF. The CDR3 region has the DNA TGTGCCAGCAGCTACTCGTCCCAGGGAAAATCACCCCTCCACTTT. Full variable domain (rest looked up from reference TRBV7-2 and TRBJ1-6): GAGVSQSPSNKVTEKGKDVELRCDPISGHTALYWYRQSLGQGLEFLIYFQGNSAPDKSGLPSDRFSAERTGGSVSTLTIQRTQQEDSAVYLCASSYSSQGKSPLHFGNGTRLTVT.

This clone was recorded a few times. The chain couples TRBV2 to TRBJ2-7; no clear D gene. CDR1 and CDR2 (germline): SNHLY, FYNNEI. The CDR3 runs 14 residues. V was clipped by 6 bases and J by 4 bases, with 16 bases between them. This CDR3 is CASSQMGGRYEQYF. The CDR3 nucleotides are TGTGCCAGCAGCCAAATGGGTGGACGTTACGAGCAGTACTTC. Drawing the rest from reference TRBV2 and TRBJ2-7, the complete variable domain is EPEVTQTPSHQVTQMGQEVILRCVPISNHLYFYWYRQILGQKVEFLVSFYNNEISEKSEIFDDQFSVERPDGSNFTLKIRSTKLEDSAMYFCASSQMGGRYEQYFGPGTRLTVT.

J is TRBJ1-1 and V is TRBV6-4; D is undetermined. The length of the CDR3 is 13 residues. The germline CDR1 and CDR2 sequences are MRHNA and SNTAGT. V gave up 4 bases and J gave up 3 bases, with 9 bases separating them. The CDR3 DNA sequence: TGTGCCAGCAGTGTTAACCGGGACACTGAAGCTTTCTTT. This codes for CASSVNRDTEAFF.